A selection of T cell receptor beta chains follows, all from one sample in a study of technical replicates of blood from a handful of donors. TCRdb's table, derived via immunoSEQ multiplex PCR, lists solely in-frame clones and lacks some. Counted here are under 85,000 clones, roughly 92% occurring once; the ten biggest clones make up 0.41%. Input material: T cells isolated from PBMCs. These receptors were taken from a human donor in good health. Both conserved end residues are part of each CDR3. The D gene is left open where the match is weak. Rows may omit the clone size; those that give it use once, few, many or a size class.

clone_size,d_call,j_call,v_call,cdr3_nt,cdr3_aa
-,-,TRBJ2-7,TRBV5-1,TGCGCCAGCAGCTTGACAGGGTCTGTCTACGAGCAGTACTTC,CASSLTGSVYEQYF
once,TRBD2,TRBJ2-1,TRBV27,TGTGCCAGCAGCCTCGCGGGCGGGAGACAAAATGAGCAGTTCTTC,CASSLAGGRQNEQFF
-,TRBD2,TRBJ2-7,TRBV7-3,TGTGCCAGCAGCTCCCAGACCGGGACTAGCTCCTACGAGCAGTACTTC,CASSSQTGTSSYEQYF
-,TRBD1,TRBJ2-2,TRBV27,TGTGCCAGCAGTTGGGGGACAGATGACACCGGGGAGCTGTTTTTT,CASSWGTDDTGELFF
-,TRBD1,TRBJ2-3,TRBV5-1,TGCGCCAGCAGCTTAGGACAGGTTTTCACTAGCACAGATACGCAGTATTTT,CASSLGQVFTSTDTQYF
-,TRBD1,TRBJ1-1,TRBV6-4,TGTGCCAGCAGTCCGGGACAGGGGAGCGGTGAAGCTTTCTTT,CASSPGQGSGEAFF
-,-,TRBJ2-1,TRBV7-2,TGTGCCAGCAGCTTCTCAGACTGGGCCTACAATGAGCAGTTCTTC,CASSFSDWAYNEQFF
-,-,TRBJ2-7,TRBV5-1,TGCGCCAGCAGCTTGCCAGGGGAAACCTACGAGCAGTACTTC,CASSLPGETYEQYF
-,-,TRBJ2-7,TRBV4-2,TGTGCCAGCAGCCCCCCGATCGAGAGGCTGTACTTC,CASSPPIERLYF
-,-,TRBJ2-7,TRBV6-5,TGTGCCAGCGGACGTGGAGGGGAAGGCGAGCAGTACTTC,CASGRGGEGEQYF
-,-,TRBJ2-1,TRBV2,TGTGCCAGCAGAATGAGCGACAGCTCCTACAATGAGCAGTTCTTC,CASRMSDSSYNEQFF
-,TRBD2,TRBJ2-2,TRBV19,TGTGCCAGTAGTAAAGCGGGAGTCGACACCGGGGAGCTGTTTTTT,CASSKAGVDTGELFF
-,TRBD2,TRBJ2-7,TRBV10-3,TGTGCCATCAGCGGGACTAGCGGGAGCTACGAGCAGTACTTC,CAISGTSGSYEQYF
once,-,TRBJ2-3,TRBV5-1,TGCGCCAGCAGCTTGGTGGCTACAGGGCACACAGATACGCAGTATTTT,CASSLVATGHTDTQYF
-,TRBD2,TRBJ2-2,TRBV7-8,TGTGCCAGCTACTTCCGTCCTAGCGGGACGAACACCGGGGAGCTGTTTTTT,CASYFRPSGTNTGELFF
-,TRBD2,TRBJ2-7,TRBV11-3,TGTGCCAGCAGCTCTGGGGGGGGGTCTTCCTACGAGCAGTACTTC,CASSSGGGSSYEQYF
-,-,TRBJ2-7,TRBV7-9,TGTGCCAGCAGCCTTAACACCTACGAGCAGTACTTC,CASSLNTYEQYF
-,-,TRBJ1-3,TRBV5-4,TGTGCCAGCCGCCGGGTCGGCTCTGGAAACACCATATATTTT,CASRRVGSGNTIYF
-,-,TRBJ2-5,TRBV28,TGTGCCAGCAGTTTATATCGGTTGGAGGAGACCCAGTACTTC,CASSLYRLEETQYF
-,-,TRBJ2-7,TRBV7-9,TGTGCCAGCAGCAACCAGGCTGGCGAGCAGTACTTC,CASSNQAGEQYF
-,TRBD2,TRBJ2-7,TRBV9,TGTGCCAGCAGCGGGGGACTAGCGGGCGACTACGAGCAGTACTTC,CASSGGLAGDYEQYF
-,TRBD1,TRBJ2-7,TRBV4-1,TGCGCCAGCAGCCACGGACAGGTCTCCTACGAGCAGTACTTC,CASSHGQVSYEQYF
-,-,TRBJ2-2,TRBV7-8,TGTGCCAGCAGCTTAACTTTTGGGGGCGCCGGAACCGGGGAGCTGTTTTTT,CASSLTFGGAGTGELFF
-,-,TRBJ2-7,TRBV5-6,TGTGCCAGCAGCTTGTTGGAAGGGGTAAACGAGCAGTACTTC,CASSLLEGVNEQYF
-,-,TRBJ2-2,TRBV5-1,TGCGCCAGCACCCCAGGGTACACCGGGGAGCTGTTTTTT,CASTPGYTGELFF
few,-,TRBJ1-1,TRBV9,TGTGCCAGCAGCGTAGCTGTGGGGGAGGCCTCGGGGGGAGCTTTCTTT,CASSVAVGEASGGAFF
-,TRBD1,TRBJ2-4,TRBV2,TGTGCCAGCAGTGATCTCTTCCCGGGACAGGGGGCAGGGGGCATTCAGTACTTC,CASSDLFPGQGAGGIQYF
-,TRBD1,TRBJ1-3,TRBV28,TGTGCCAGCAGGACCCCGAACAGGGGGAAAGCTGGAAACACCATATATTTT,CASRTPNRGKAGNTIYF